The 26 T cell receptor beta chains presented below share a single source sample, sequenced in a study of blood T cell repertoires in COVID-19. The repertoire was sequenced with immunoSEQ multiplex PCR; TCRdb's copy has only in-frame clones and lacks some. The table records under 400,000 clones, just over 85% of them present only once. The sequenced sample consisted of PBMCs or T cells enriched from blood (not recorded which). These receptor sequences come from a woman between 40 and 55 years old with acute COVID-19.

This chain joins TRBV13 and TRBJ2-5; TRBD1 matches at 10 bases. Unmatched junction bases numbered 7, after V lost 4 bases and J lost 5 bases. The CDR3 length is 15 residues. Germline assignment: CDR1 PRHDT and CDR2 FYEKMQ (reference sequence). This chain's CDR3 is CASSWGTGAAETQYF. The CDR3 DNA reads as TGTGCCAGCAGCTGGGGGACAGGGGCGGCGGAGACCCAGTACTTC.

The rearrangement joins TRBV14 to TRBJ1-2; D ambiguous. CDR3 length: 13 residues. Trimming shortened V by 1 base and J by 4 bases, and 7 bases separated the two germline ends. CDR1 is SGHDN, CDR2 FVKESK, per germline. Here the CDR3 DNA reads TGTGCCAGCAGCCAAGGGCTTGGCTATGGCTACACCTTC. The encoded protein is CASSQGLGYGYTF. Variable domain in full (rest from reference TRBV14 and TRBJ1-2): EAGVTQFPSHSVIEKGQTVTLRCDPISGHDNLYWYRRVMGKEIKFLLHFVKESKQDESGMPNNRFLAERTGGTYSTLKVQPAELEDSGVYFCASSQGLGYGYTFGSGTRLTVV.

The CDR3 sequence: CASSQDNRGAEAFF. The CDR3 DNA sequence: TGTGCCAGCAGCCAAGATAACAGGGGCGCTGAAGCTTTCTTT. This chain connects TRBV3-1 (or the pseudogene TRBV3-2) to TRBJ1-1, with 7 bases aligning to TRBD1. This CDR3 has 14 amino acids. Germline trimming cut 0 bases from V and 6 bases from J; bases unmatched to any gene: 4. Germline V gene sequence: CDR1 LGHDT, CDR2 YNNKEL (reference sequence).

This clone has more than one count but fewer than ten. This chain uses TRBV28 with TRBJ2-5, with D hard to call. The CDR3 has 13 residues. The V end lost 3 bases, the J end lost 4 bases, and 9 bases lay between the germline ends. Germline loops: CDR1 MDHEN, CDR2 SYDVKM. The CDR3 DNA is TGTGCCAGCAGTTTTGACAAAACAGAGACCCAGTACTTC. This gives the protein CASSFDKTETQYF.

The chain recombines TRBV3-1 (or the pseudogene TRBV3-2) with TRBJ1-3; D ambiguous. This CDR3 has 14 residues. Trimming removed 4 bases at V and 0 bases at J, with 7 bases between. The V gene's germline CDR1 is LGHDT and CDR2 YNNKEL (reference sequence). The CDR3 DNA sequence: TGTGCCAGCAGCCGGGCCCCCTCTGGAAACACCATATATTTT. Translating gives CASSRAPSGNTIYF.

CDR3: CASSLGQRLPQFF. CDR3 sequence (DNA): TGTGCCAGCAGCTTAGGGCAACGCCTCCCGCAGTTCTTC. The chain is built from TRBV7-2 and TRBJ2-1; D ambiguous. This CDR3 spans 13 amino acids. Per germline, CDR1 SGHTA and CDR2 FQGNSA. The V gene lost 1 base and the J gene lost 12 bases, with 13 bases spanning the gap.

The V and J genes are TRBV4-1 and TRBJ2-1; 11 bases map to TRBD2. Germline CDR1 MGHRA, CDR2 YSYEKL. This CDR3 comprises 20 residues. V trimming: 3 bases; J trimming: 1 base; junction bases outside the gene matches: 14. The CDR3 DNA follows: TGCGCCAGCAGCCAGGATGGGACTAGCGGCCGGGGGAGGTCCTACAATGAGCAGTTCTTC. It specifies CASSQDGTSGRGRSYNEQFF.

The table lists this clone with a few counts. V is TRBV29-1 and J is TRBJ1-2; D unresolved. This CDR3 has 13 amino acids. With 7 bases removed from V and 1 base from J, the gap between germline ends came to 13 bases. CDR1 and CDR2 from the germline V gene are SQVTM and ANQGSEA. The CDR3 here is CSGWGGDNYGYTF. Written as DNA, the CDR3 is TGCAGCGGGTGGGGAGGAGATAACTATGGCTACACCTTC.

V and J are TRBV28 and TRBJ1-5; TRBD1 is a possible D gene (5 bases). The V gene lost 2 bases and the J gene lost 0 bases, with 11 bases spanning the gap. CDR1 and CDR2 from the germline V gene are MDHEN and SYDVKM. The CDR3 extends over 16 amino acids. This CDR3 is CASSLDRFYSNQPQHF. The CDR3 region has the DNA TGTGCCAGCAGTTTAGACAGATTTTATAGCAATCAGCCCCAGCATTTT.

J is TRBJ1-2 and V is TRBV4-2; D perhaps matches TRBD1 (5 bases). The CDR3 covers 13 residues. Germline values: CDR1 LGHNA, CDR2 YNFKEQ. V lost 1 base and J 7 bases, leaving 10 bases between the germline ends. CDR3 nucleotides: TGTGCCAGCAGCCAAGGTCGGCAGGGTGGCTACACCTTC. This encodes CASSQGRQGGYTF.

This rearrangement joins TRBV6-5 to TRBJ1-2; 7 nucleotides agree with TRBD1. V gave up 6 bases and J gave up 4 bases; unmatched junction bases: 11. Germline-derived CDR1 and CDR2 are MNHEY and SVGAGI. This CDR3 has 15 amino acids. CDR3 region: CASSFAGTESYGYTF. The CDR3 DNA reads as TGTGCCAGCAGCTTCGCGGGGACAGAAAGCTATGGCTACACCTTC.

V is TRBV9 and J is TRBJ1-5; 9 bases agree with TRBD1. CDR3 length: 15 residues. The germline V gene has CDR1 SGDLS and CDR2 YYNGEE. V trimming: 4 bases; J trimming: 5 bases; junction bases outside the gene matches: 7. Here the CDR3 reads CASSPGQGPYQPQHF. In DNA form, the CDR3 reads TGTGCCAGCAGCCCTGGACAGGGGCCGTATCAGCCCCAGCATTTT.

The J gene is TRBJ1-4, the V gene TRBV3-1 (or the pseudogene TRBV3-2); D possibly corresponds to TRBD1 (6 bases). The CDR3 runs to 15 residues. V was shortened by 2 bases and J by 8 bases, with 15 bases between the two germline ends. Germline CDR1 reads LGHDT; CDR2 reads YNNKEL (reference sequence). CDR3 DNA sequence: TGTGCCAGCAGCCAAAGGGCCAGGGGCGGAGAAAAACTGTTTTTT. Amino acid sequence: CASSQRARGGEKLFF.

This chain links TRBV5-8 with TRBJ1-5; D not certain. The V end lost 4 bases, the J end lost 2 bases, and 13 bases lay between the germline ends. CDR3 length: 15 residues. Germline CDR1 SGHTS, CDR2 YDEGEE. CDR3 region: CASSPRLRGNQPQHF. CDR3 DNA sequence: TGTGCCAGCAGCCCCCGTCTCCGGGGCAATCAGCCCCAGCATTTT. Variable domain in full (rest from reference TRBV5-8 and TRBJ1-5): EAGVTQSPTHLIKTRGQQATLRCSPISGHTSVYWYQQALGLGLQFLLWYDEGEERNRGNFPPRFSGRQFPNYSSELNVNALELEDSALYLCASSPRLRGNQPQHFGDGTRLSIL.

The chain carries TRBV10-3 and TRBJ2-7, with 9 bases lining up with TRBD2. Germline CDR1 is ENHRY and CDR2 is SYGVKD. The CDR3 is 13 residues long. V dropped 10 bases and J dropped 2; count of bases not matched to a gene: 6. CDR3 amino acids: CATKREAPYEQYF. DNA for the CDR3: TGTGCCACCAAGCGGGAGGCCCCCTACGAGCAGTACTTC.

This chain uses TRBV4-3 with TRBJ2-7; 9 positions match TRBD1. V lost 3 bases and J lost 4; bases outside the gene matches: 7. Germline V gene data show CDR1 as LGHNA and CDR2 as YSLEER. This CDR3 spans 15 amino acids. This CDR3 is CASSQGQGSPYEQYF. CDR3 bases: TGCGCCAGCAGCCAGGGACAGGGATCACCGTACGAGCAGTACTTC.

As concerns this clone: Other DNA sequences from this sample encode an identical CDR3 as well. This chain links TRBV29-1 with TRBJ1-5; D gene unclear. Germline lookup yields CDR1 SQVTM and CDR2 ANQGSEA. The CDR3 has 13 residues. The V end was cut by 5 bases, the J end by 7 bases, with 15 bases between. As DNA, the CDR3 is TGCAGCGTTAGTCAAAGCCCGGGGCAGCCCCAGCATTTT. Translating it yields CSVSQSPGQPQHF.

The CDR3 DNA reads as TGTGCCACCAAGAGTATGAATAACTATGGCTACACCTTC. Translating gives CATKSMNNYGYTF. The V gene is TRBV27, the J gene TRBJ1-2; D gene unclear. Trimming took 10 bases from V and 1 from J, leaving 13 bases between them. The CDR3 contains 13 residues. Germline V gives CDR1 MNHEY, CDR2 SMNVEV (reference sequence).

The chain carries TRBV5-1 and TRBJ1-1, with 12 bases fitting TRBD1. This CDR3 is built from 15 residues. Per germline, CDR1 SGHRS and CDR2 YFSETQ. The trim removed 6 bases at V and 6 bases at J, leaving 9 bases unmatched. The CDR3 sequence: CASTPWGQGASEAFF. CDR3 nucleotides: TGCGCCAGCACCCCTTGGGGACAGGGGGCTTCTGAAGCTTTCTTT.

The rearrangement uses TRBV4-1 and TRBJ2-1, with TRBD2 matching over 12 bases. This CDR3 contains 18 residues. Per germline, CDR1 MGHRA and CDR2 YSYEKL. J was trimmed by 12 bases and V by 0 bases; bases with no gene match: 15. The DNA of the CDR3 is TGCGCCAGCAGCCAAGAGGTGGCTCTAGCGGGGGGGCTAGGCGGGCAGTTCTTC. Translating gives CASSQEVALAGGLGGQFF.

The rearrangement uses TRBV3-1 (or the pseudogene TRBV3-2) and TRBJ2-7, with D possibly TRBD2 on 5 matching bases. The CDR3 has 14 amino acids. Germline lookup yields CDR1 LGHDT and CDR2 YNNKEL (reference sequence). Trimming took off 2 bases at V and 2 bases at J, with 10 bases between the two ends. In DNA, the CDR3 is TGTGCCAGCAGCCAACGGGAAGTGCCCTACGAGCAGTACTTC. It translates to CASSQREVPYEQYF.

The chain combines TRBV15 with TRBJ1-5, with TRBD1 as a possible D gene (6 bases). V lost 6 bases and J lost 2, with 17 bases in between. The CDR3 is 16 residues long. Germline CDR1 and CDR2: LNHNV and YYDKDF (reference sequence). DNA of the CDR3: TGTGCCACCAGAGTGACGGGGAGGGGGGGCAATCAGCCCCAGCATTTT. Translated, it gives CATRVTGRGGNQPQHF.

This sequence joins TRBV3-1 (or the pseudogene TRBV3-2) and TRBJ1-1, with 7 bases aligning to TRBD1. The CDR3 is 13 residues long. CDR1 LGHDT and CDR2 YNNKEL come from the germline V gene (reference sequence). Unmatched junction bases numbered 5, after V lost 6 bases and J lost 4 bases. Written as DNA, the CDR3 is TGTGCCAGCAGACTACAGGGGAGCACTGAAGCTTTCTTT. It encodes CASRLQGSTEAFF.

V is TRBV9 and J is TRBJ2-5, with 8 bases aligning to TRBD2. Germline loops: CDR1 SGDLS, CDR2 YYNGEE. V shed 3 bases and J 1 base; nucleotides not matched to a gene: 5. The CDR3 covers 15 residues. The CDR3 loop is CASSDLAGGQETQYF. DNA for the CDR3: TGTGCCAGCAGCGACCTCGCGGGGGGCCAAGAGACCCAGTACTTC.

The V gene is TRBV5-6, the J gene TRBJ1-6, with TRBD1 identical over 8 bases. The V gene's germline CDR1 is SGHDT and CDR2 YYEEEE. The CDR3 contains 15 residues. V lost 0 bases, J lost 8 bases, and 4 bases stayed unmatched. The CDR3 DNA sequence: TGTGCCAGCAGCTTGGTTCCAGGGGGCGATTCACCCCTCCACTTT. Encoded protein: CASSLVPGGDSPLHF.

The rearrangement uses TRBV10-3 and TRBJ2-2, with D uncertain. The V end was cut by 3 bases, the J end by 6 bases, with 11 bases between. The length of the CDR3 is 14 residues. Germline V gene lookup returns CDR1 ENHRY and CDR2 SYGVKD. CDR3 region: CAISDYSRSGELFF. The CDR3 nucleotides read TGTGCCATCAGTGACTATTCTAGGTCCGGGGAGCTGTTTTTT.